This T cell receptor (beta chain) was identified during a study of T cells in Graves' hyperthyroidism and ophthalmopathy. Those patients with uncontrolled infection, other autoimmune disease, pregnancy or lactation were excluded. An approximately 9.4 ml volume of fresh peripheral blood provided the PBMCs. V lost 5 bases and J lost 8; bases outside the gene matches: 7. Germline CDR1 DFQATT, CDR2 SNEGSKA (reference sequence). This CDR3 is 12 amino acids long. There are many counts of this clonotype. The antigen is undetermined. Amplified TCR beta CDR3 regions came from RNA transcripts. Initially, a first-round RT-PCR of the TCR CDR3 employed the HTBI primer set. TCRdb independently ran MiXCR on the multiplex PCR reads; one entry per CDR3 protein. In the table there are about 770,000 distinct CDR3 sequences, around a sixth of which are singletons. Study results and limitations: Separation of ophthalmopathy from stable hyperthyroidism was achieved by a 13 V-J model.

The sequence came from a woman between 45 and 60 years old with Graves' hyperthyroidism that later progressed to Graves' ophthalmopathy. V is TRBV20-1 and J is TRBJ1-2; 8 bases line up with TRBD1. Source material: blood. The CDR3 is CSAARRGLGYTF. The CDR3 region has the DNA TGCAGTGCTGCCCGCAGGGGGCTAGGCTACACCTTC.